This TCR beta chain was found in a study of regulatory T cells in long-lasting Graves disease. Ten or more counts support this clonotype. Time point denoted: newly diagnosed GD, antithyroid drugs for less than 3 months. From RNA extracted from PBMCs, the TCR library was made. In germline, CDR1 is MNHEY, CDR2 SMNVEV (reference sequence). Trimming left V 0 bases short and J 3 bases short, with 6 bases between. The CDR3 has 13 residues. For TCR beta, libraries came from iRepertoire HTBI primers and Arm-PCR of CDR3 regions. TCRdb re-called the multiplex PCR reads with MiXCR, one entry per CDR3 protein. The table includes 400,000 to 500,000 distinct CDR3 sequences, just under 15% detected once. These data were also filed under a second study, of T cells in Graves' hyperthyroidism and ophthalmopathy.

V usage is TRBV27 and J usage is TRBJ2-7, with TRBD1 as a possible D gene (6 bases). The receptor was derived from a woman in her 30s with Graves disease. Sequenced material: peripheral blood mononuclear cells (PBMCs), taken at new diagnosis, from a patient treated with antithyroid drugs. The CDR3 coding sequence is TGTGCCAGCAGTTTATCGACAGGCTACGAGCAGTACTTC. Translated: CASSLSTGYEQYF.